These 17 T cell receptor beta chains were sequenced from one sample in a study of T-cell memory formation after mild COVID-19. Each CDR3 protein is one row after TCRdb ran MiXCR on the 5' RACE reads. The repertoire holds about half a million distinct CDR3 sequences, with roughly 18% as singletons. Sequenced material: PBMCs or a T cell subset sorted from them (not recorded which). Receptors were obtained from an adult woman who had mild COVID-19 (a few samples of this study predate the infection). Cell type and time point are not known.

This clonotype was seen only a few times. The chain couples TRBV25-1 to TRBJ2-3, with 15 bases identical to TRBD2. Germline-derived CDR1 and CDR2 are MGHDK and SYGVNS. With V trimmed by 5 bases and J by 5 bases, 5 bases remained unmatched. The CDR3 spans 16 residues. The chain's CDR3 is CASSPGLAGGIDTQYF. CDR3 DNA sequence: TGTGCCAGCAGTCCTGGACTAGCGGGGGGGATAGATACGCAGTATTTT.

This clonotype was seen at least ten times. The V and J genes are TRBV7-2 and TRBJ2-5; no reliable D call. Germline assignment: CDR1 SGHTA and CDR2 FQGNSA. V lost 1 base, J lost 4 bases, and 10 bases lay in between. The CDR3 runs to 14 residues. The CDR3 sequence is CASSLEPWGETQYF. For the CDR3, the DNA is TGTGCCAGCAGCTTAGAACCCTGGGGAGAGACCCAGTACTTC.

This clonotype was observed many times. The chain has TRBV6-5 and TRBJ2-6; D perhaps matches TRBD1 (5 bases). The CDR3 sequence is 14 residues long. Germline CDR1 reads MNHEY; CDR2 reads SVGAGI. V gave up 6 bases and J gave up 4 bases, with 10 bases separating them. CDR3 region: CASSLGQGANVLTF. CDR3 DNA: TGTGCCAGCAGCCTGGGGCAGGGGGCCAACGTCCTGACTTTC.

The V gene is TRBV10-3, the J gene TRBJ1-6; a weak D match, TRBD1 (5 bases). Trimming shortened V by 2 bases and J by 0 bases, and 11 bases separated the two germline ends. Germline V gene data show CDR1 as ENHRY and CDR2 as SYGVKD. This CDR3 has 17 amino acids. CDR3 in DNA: TGTGCCATCAGTGAGGCAGGGCTGAGCTCCTATAATTCACCCCTCCACTTT. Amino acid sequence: CAISEAGLSSYNSPLHF.

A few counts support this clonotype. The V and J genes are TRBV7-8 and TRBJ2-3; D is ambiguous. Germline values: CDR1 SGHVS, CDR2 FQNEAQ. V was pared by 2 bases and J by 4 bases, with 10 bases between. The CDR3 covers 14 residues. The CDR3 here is CASSLIASADTQYF. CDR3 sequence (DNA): TGTGCCAGCAGCTTAATCGCGTCGGCAGATACGCAGTATTTT.

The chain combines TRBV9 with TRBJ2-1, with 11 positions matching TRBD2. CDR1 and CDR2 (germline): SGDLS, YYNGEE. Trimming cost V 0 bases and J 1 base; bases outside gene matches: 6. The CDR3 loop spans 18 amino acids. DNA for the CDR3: TGTGCCAGCAGCGTAGGCCTAGCGGGAGGAGGGTCCTACAATGAGCAGTTCTTC. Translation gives CASSVGLAGGGSYNEQFF.

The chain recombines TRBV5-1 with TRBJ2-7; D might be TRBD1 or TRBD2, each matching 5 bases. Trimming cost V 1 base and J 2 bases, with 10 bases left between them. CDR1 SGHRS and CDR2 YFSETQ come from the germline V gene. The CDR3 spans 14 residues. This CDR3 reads CASSLRDPAYEQYF. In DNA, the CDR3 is TGCGCCAGCAGCTTGCGGGACCCAGCCTACGAGCAGTACTTC.

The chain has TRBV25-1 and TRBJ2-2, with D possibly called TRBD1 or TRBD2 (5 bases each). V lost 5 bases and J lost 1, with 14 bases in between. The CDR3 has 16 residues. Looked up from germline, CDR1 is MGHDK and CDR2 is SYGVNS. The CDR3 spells CASSKTGTKNTGELFF. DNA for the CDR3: TGTGCCAGCAGTAAAACCGGGACCAAGAACACCGGGGAGCTGTTTTTT.

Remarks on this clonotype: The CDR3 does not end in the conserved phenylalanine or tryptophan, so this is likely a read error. CDR3 coding DNA: TGTGCCAGCAGCTTAGATTCTGCGGCAGCCTATGGCTACACCTTA. The encoded protein is CASSLDSAAAYGYTL. The chain couples TRBV7-9 to TRBJ1-2; D is unresolved. Deletions cut 1 base from V and 4 bases from J, with 13 bases between. The CDR3 loop spans 15 amino acids. Germline CDR1 is SEHNR and CDR2 is FQNEAQ (reference sequence).

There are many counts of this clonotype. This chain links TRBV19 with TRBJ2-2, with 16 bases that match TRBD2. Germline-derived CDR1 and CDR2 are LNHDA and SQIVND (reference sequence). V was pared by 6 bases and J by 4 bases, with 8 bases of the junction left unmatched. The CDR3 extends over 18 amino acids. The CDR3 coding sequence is TGTGCCAGTAGCCCGGGACTAGCGGGAGGGTACGGCACCGGGGAGCTGTTTTTT. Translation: CASSPGLAGGYGTGELFF. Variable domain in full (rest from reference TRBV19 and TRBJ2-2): DGGITQSPKYLFRKEGQNVTLSCEQNLNHDAMYWYRQDPGQGLRLIYYSQIVNDFQKGDIAEGYSVSREKKESFPLTVTSAQKNPTAFYLCASSPGLAGGYGTGELFFGEGSRLTVL.

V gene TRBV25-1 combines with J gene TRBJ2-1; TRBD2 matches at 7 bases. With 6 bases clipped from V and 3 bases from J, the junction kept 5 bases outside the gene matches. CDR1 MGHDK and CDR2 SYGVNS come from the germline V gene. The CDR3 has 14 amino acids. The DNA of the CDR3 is TGTGCCAGCAGGTACGGGACTAACTACAATGAGCAGTTCTTC. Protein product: CASRYGTNYNEQFF.

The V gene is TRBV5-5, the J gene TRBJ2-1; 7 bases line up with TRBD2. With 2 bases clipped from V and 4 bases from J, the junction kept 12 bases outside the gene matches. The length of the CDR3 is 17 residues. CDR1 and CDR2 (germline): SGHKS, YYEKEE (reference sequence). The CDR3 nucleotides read TGTGCCAGCAGCTTTTCGTGGGCAGGCGGGGGTTACAATGAGCAGTTCTTC. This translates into CASSFSWAGGGYNEQFF.

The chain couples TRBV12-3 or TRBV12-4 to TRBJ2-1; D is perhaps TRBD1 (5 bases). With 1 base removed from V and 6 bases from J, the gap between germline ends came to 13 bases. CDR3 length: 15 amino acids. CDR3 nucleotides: TGTGCCAGCAGTTTAGGCCCAGGGCCGGGCAATGAGCAGTTCTTC. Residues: CASSLGPGPGNEQFF.

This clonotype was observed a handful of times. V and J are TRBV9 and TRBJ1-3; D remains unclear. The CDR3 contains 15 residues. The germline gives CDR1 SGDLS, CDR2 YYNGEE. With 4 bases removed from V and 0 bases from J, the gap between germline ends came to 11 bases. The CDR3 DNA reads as TGTGCCAGCAGCACCGACGGTAGCTCTGGAAACACCATATATTTT. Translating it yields CASSTDGSSGNTIYF.

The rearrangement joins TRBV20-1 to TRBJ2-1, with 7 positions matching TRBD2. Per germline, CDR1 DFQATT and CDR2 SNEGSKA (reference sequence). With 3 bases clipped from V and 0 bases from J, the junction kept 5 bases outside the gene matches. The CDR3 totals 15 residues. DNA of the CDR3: TGCAGTGCTAGTGCGGGAGCTAGCTCCTACAATGAGCAGTTCTTC. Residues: CSASAGASSYNEQFF.

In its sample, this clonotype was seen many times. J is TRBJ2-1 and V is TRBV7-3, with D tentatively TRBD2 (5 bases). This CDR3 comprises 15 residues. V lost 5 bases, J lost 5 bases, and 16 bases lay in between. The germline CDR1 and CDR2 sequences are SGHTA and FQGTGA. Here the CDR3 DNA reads TGTGCCAGCAGCGCCGGACCCCCCGGGGACAATGAGCAGTTCTTC. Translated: CASSAGPPGDNEQFF. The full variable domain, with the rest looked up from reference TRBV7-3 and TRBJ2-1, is GAGVSQTPSNKVTEKGKYVELRCDPISGHTALYWYRQSLGQGPEFLIYFQGTGAADDSGLPNDRFFAVRPEGSVSTLKIQRTERGDSAVYLCASSAGPPGDNEQFFGPGTRLTVL.

The CDR3 loop reads CASSQPYRDPNSPLHF. The CDR3 region has the DNA TGTGCCAGCAGCCAACCCTACCGGGACCCGAATTCACCCCTCCACTTT. The J gene is TRBJ1-6, the V gene TRBV3-1; perhaps TRBD1 as D (5 bases). Germline V gene lookup returns CDR1 LGHDT and CDR2 YNNKEL (reference sequence). CDR3 length equals 16 residues. Trimming shortened V by 2 bases and J by 7 bases, and 15 bases separated the two germline ends.